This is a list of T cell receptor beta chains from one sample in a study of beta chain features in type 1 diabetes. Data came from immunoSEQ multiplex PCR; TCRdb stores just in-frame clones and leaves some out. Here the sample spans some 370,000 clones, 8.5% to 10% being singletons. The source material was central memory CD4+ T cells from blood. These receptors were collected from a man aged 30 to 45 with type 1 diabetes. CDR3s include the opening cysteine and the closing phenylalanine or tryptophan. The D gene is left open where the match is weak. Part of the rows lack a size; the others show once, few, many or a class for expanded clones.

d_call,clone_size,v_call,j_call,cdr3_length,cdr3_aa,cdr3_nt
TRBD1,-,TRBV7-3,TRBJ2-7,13,CASSRRQGHEQYF,TGTGCCAGCAGCCGCCGACAGGGCCACGAGCAGTACTTC
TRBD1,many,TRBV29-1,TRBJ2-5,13,CSVTTGGQETQYF,TGCAGCGTTACGACAGGGGGCCAAGAGACCCAGTACTTC
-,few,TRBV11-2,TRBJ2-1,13,CASSLGQNNEQFF,TGTGCCAGCAGCCTCGGACAGAACAATGAGCAGTTCTTC
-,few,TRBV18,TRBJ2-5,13,CASSEGTAETQYF,TGTGCCAGCTCAGAGGGGACTGCGGAGACCCAGTACTTC
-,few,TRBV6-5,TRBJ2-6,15,CASSYGGAGANVLTF,TGTGCCAGCAGTTACGGAGGGGCTGGGGCCAACGTCCTGACTTTC
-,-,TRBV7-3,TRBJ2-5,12,CASSLDQWTQYF,TGTGCCAGCAGCTTAGATCAGTGGACCCAGTACTTC
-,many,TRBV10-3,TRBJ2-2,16,CAIKKGLNTNTGELFF,TGTGCCATCAAAAAGGGGTTAAACACGAACACCGGGGAGCTGTTTTTT
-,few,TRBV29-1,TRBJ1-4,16,CSVEEGQGVESEKLFF,TGCAGCGTTGAAGAGGGTCAGGGCGTTGAGAGTGAAAAACTGTTTTTT
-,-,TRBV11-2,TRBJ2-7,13,CASSLPGPYEQYF,TGTGCCAGCAGCTTACCAGGCCCCTACGAGCAGTACTTC
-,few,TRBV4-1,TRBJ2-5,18,CASSQVRGGRTLQETQYF,TGCGCCAGCAGCCAAGTTAGGGGGGGCAGAACCCTCCAAGAGACCCAGTACTTC
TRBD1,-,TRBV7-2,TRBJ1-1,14,CASSPQGVGTEAFF,TGTGCCAGCAGCCCACAGGGGGTTGGTACTGAAGCTTTCTTT
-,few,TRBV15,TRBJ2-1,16,CATSRDPTASYNEQFF,TGTGCCACCAGCAGAGACCCGACGGCCTCCTACAATGAGCAGTTCTTC
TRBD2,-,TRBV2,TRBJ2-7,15,CATRGSGLASYEQYF,TGTGCCACCCGGGGTTCGGGACTAGCCTCCTACGAGCAGTACTTC
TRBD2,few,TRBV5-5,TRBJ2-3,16,CASSWGAGGPTDTQYF,TGTGCCAGCAGCTGGGGAGCGGGAGGGCCCACAGATACGCAGTATTTT
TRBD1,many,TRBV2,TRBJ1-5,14,CASTTDRGGQPQHF,TGTGCCAGCACTACGGACAGGGGAGGTCAGCCCCAGCATTTT